Following are 25 T cell receptor beta chains from one sample sequenced in a study. TCRdb fed the RT-PCR reads into MiXCR, producing one record per CDR3 protein. The repertoire consists of 550,000 to 750,000 distinct CDR3 sequences, with more than 13% occurring once and the leading ten covering roughly 3.6%. Sequenced: memory CD4+ T cells from blood. The receptors stem from a female donor in good health, serving as a healthy control.

This clonotype has at least ten counts. The chain joins TRBV10-3 to TRBJ1-2; possible D gene TRBD1, 6 bases. The CDR3 contains 14 residues. Trimming took 0 bases from V and 6 from J, leaving 11 bases between them. Germline values: CDR1 ENHRY, CDR2 SYGVKD. The CDR3 sequence is CAISESSGAHGYTF. CDR3 nucleotides: TGTGCCATCAGTGAGTCTTCGGGGGCGCATGGCTACACCTTC.

This clonotype came up a few times. The CDR3 reads CASSLTLAGYGYTF. CDR3 in DNA: TGTGCCAGCAGCTTAACCCTCGCGGGCTATGGCTACACCTTC. J is TRBJ1-2 and V is TRBV7-2; D is unclear. CDR1 is SGHTA, CDR2 FQGNSA, per germline. The CDR3 is 14 residues long. Trimming removed 2 bases from V and 4 bases from J, with 11 bases in between.

This chain connects TRBV20-1 to TRBJ1-1; 7 nucleotides agree with TRBD1. In germline, CDR1 is DFQATT, CDR2 SNEGSKA (reference sequence). V dropped 3 bases and J dropped 7; count of bases not matched to a gene: 8. The CDR3 covers 13 residues. CDR3 sequence (DNA): TGCAGTGCTAGGGGACAGAAGCCTGGTGAAGCTTTCTTT. It yields the protein CSARGQKPGEAFF.

This clonotype turned up a few times. The V call is TRBV4-2, the J call TRBJ2-1; 9 nucleotides match TRBD2. The V segment lost 0 bases and the J segment 2 bases; nucleotides outside the gene matches: 5. The germline CDR1 and CDR2 sequences are LGHNA and YNFKEQ. This CDR3 is 17 amino acids long. The CDR3 DNA sequence: TGTGCCAGCAGCCAAGAGGGTAGCGGGAGTACCTACAATGAGCAGTTCTTC. Encoded protein: CASSQEGSGSTYNEQFF.

This clonotype was detected only a few times. The conserved phenylalanine or tryptophan normally closing the CDR3 is absent here, so this likely arose from a read error. It is unclear where the CDR3 begins or ends on the DNA, so no DNA is shown, and the CDR3 is as TCRdb lists it. J is TRBJ1-1 and V is TRBV20-1; the D segment call TRBD1 is taken from the table without a DNA check. Germline CDR1 DFQATT, CDR2 SNEGSKA (reference sequence). A total of 10 residues make up the CDR3, ends included. The chain's CDR3 is CSAAPGIPLL.

The genes are TRBV15 and TRBJ2-3; TRBD2 matches 9 bases. Germline V gives CDR1 LNHNV, CDR2 YYDKDF (reference sequence). The CDR3 consists of 15 residues. V dropped 3 bases and J dropped 3; count of bases not matched to a gene: 4. For the CDR3, the DNA is TGTGCCACCAGCAGGTCGGGACTAGCAACAGATACGCAGTATTTT. It encodes CATSRSGLATDTQYF.

This clonotype has a single count. V is TRBV7-9 and J is TRBJ1-5; 7 bases line up with TRBD1. CDR1 and CDR2 from the germline V gene are SEHNR and FQNEAQ (reference sequence). The V gene end was trimmed by 10 bases and the J gene end by 5 bases; junction bases not matched to a gene: 5. The CDR3 length is 12 residues. CDR3 sequence reads: CAIQGDDQPQHF. In DNA, the CDR3 is TGTGCCATTCAGGGGGACGATCAGCCCCAGCATTTT.

This chain uses TRBV20-1 with TRBJ2-1, with D perhaps matching TRBD2 (6 bases). Germline CDR1 DFQATT, CDR2 SNEGSKA (reference sequence). CDR3 length equals 15 residues. V was cut by 3 bases and J by 5 bases, with 17 bases left in between. CDR3 region: CSARLGTPVHNEQFF. DNA of the CDR3: TGCAGTGCTAGGTTGGGGACTCCCGTCCACAATGAGCAGTTCTTC.

This clonotype has ten or more counts. The chain has TRBV29-1 and TRBJ1-1, with 7 nucleotides matching TRBD1. The CDR3 covers 12 residues. V lost 6 bases and J lost 2; bases outside the gene matches: 3. Germline CDR1 reads SQVTM; CDR2 reads ANQGSEA. CDR3 protein: CSVRTGNTEAFF. CDR3 coding DNA: TGCAGCGTGCGGACAGGTAACACTGAAGCTTTCTTT. Full variable domain (missing parts from reference TRBV29-1 and TRBJ1-1): SAVISQKPSRDICQRGTSLTIQCQVDSQVTMMFWYRQQPGQSLTLIATANQGSEATYESGFVIDKFPISRPNLTFSTLTVSNMSPEDSSIYLCSVRTGNTEAFFGQGTRLTVV.

This clonotype was seen a handful of times. The gene calls are TRBV18 and TRBJ2-5, with a tentative D call TRBD2 (5 bases). Deletions cut 6 bases from V and 2 bases from J, with 13 bases between. The CDR3 totals 14 residues. The germline CDR1 and CDR2 sequences are KGHSH and LQKENI. The CDR3 reads CASSANGGQETQYF. The CDR3 coding sequence is TGTGCCAGCTCCGCCAATGGAGGACAAGAGACCCAGTACTTC.

This chain joins TRBV20-1 and TRBJ2-3; D gene uncertain. From germline, CDR1 is DFQATT and CDR2 SNEGSKA (reference sequence). V lost 1 base and J 2 bases, leaving 7 bases between the germline ends. The CDR3 consists of 13 residues. The CDR3 sequence: CSARGLLTDTQYF. Written as DNA, the CDR3 is TGCAGTGCTAGAGGGTTACTCACAGATACGCAGTATTTT.

This clonotype was seen many times. The V and J genes are TRBV29-1 and TRBJ2-1; 8 bases fit TRBD1. This CDR3 comprises 13 residues. In germline, CDR1 is SQVTM, CDR2 ANQGSEA. Losses at the gene ends were 6 bases for V and 7 bases for J; bases not matched to a gene: 8. This CDR3 reads CSVDREVWNEQFF. The CDR3 DNA reads as TGCAGCGTGGACAGGGAGGTGTGGAATGAGCAGTTCTTC.

This clonotype occurred a few times. CDR3 sequence reads: CASSLETRGYTF. CDR3 bases: TGTGCCAGCAGCTTGGAGACCAGGGGCTACACCTTC. V is TRBV5-6 and J is TRBJ1-2; no reliable D call. The CDR3 covers 12 residues. Germline V gene lookup returns CDR1 SGHDT and CDR2 YYEEEE. Trimming took off 0 bases at V and 8 bases at J, with 8 bases between the two ends.

The J gene is TRBJ2-2, the V gene TRBV20-1, with D perhaps TRBD1 (5 bases). Germline V gene sequence: CDR1 DFQATT, CDR2 SNEGSKA (reference sequence). The CDR3 length is 14 residues. V was shortened by 1 base and J by 1 base, with 7 bases between the two germline ends. DNA of the CDR3: TGCAGTGCTAGAGGAGGACAGAACACCGGGGAGCTGTTTTTT. Amino acid sequence: CSARGGQNTGELFF.

This clonotype showed up just a few times. The rearrangement links TRBV20-1 to TRBJ2-2; a possible D gene is TRBD1 (6 bases). CDR3 size: 12 residues. V was pared by 5 bases and J by 5 bases, with 9 bases between. CDR1 is DFQATT, CDR2 SNEGSKA, per germline (reference sequence). Here the CDR3 reads CSAGQGTGELFF. The CDR3 DNA follows: TGCAGTGCTGGGCAGGGGACCGGGGAGCTGTTTTTT.

This clonotype was found many times. This chain uses TRBV5-1 with TRBJ2-2; 9 bases are a match to TRBD2. Germline values: CDR1 SGHRS, CDR2 YFSETQ. CDR3 length: 15 residues. V trimming: 1 base; J trimming: 3 bases; junction bases outside the gene matches: 1. The CDR3 DNA is TGCGCCAGCAGCTTGAGGACTAGCGACACCGGGGAGCTGTTTTTT. Translating gives CASSLRTSDTGELFF.

The J gene is TRBJ1-2, the V gene TRBV27; D remains ambiguous. CDR1 MNHEY and CDR2 SMNVEV come from the germline V gene (reference sequence). The CDR3 has 14 residues. V lost 8 bases, J lost 0 bases, and 13 bases lay in between. The CDR3 region is CASAEGGTNYGYTF. The DNA of the CDR3 is TGTGCCAGCGCCGAGGGAGGAACTAACTATGGCTACACCTTC.

This clonotype was detected once. A much larger clone lies a single base off, so this may be a read error. This chain's CDR3 is CTSSLEGAGEQFF. The CDR3 DNA reads TGCACCAGCAGCTTGGAGGGTGCTGGCGAGCAGTTCTTC. The chain links TRBV5-1 to TRBJ2-1, with D perhaps matching TRBD2 (6 bases). The germline V gene encodes CDR1 SGHRS and CDR2 YFSETQ. The CDR3 consists of 13 residues.

This clonotype occurred a few times. The rearrangement joins TRBV20-1 to TRBJ1-2; TRBD1 agrees at 7 bases. The CDR3 extends over 13 amino acids. The V gene's germline CDR1 is DFQATT and CDR2 SNEGSKA (reference sequence). CDR3 region: CRRAGTANYGYTF. The CDR3 nucleotides are TGCAGGAGGGCCGGGACAGCCAACTATGGCTACACCTTC.

This clonotype was detected a few times. This rearrangement joins TRBV27 to TRBJ1-1; 7 positions match TRBD1. V dropped 7 bases and J dropped 4; count of bases not matched to a gene: 9. This CDR3 has 14 residues. CDR1 and CDR2 (germline): MNHEY, SMNVEV (reference sequence). The CDR3 sequence: CASTQTGWGTEAFF. The CDR3 bases are TGTGCCAGCACCCAGACAGGGTGGGGCACTGAAGCTTTCTTT.

This clonotype has just a few counts. The chain links TRBV7-9 to TRBJ2-5, with TRBD1 matching over 7 bases. J lost 2 bases, V lost 1 base, and 7 bases had no gene match. The CDR3 extends over 16 amino acids. Germline CDR1 and CDR2: SEHNR and FQNEAQ (reference sequence). CDR3 protein: CASSLGRTGQQETQYF. CDR3 nucleotides: TGTGCCAGCAGCTTAGGCCGGACAGGTCAACAAGAGACCCAGTACTTC.

This clonotype was recorded many times. The chain joins TRBV15 to TRBJ2-1; no definite D call. Germline CDR1 LNHNV, CDR2 YYDKDF (reference sequence). This CDR3 is built from 15 residues. Trimming cost V 3 bases and J 0 bases, with 9 bases left between them. The CDR3 loop is CATSRERSSYNEQFF. The CDR3 nucleotides read TGTGCCACCAGCAGGGAGAGGAGCTCCTACAATGAGCAGTTCTTC.

The table lists this clonotype with a few counts. V gene TRBV11-2 combines with J gene TRBJ2-3; 8 bases are a match to TRBD2. The germline gives CDR1 SGHAT, CDR2 FQNNGV. The length of the CDR3 is 13 residues. The V and J ends lost 7 bases and 12 bases, in that order; junction bases with no gene match: 12. CDR3 amino acids: CASTAGTRLEQYF. For the CDR3, the DNA is TGTGCCAGCACCGCCGGGACTAGGCTAGAACAGTATTTT.

The chain carries TRBV10-3 and TRBJ2-4, with D uncertain. Germline lookup yields CDR1 ENHRY and CDR2 SYGVKD. V gave up 0 bases and J gave up 0 bases, with 12 bases separating them. The CDR3 is made up of 17 amino acids. CDR3 region: CAISESMGSIAKNIQYF. The DNA of the CDR3 is TGTGCCATCAGTGAGTCAATGGGTTCCATAGCCAAAAACATTCAGTACTTC.

V usage is TRBV9 and J usage is TRBJ2-1; tentatively, D is TRBD1 or TRBD2 (6 bases each). Germline V gene sequence: CDR1 SGDLS, CDR2 YYNGEE. This CDR3 is 16 amino acids long. The ends were cut back, 0 bases at V and 3 bases at J, with 13 bases in the middle. The CDR3 DNA reads as TGTGCCAGCAGCGTAGGGGGGCGGGGTAACTACAATGAGCAGTTCTTC. Protein: CASSVGGRGNYNEQFF.